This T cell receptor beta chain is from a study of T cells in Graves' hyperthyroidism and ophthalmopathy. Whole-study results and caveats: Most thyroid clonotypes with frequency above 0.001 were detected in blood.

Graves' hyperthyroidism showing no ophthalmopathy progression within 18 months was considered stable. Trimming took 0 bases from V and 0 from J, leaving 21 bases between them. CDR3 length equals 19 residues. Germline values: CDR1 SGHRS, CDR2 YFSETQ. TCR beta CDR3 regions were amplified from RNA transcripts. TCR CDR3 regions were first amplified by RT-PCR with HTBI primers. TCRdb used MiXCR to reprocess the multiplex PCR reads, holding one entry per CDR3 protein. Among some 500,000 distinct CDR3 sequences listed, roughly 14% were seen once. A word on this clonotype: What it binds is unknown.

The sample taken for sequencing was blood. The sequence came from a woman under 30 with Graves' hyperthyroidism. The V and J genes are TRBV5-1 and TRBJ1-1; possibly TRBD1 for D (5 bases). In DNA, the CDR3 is TGCGCCAGCAGCTTGGACTTCGGTACTATACGGGGGATGAACACTGAAGCTTTCTTT. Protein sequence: CASSLDFGTIRGMNTEAFF.